Presented here are 29 T cell receptor beta chains from one specimen sequenced in a study of T cell responses to AZD1222 COVID-19 vaccine. Produced via immunoSEQ multiplex PCR; TCRdb's table is partial and in-frame only. The sample has about 86,000 clones; approximately 78% are singletons. The specimen comprised peripheral blood, sampled on day 0 of AZD1222 vaccination. The source of these receptors is an adult in good health.

The rearrangement joins TRBV27 to TRBJ1-5, with 12 positions matching TRBD1. V was clipped by 4 bases and J by 7 bases; unmatched bases: 8. From germline, CDR1 is MNHEY and CDR2 SMNVEV (reference sequence). This CDR3 is built from 16 residues. In DNA, the CDR3 is TGTGCCAGCAGTTCTTCCGGGACAGGGGGCTTGCAGCCCCAGCATTTT. This encodes CASSSSGTGGLQPQHF.

The chain has TRBV21-1 and TRBJ2-1; the DNA was not compared with TRBD1, the D call given in the table. TRBV21-1 constitutes a pseudogene. This CDR3 has 11 amino acids. CDR3 sequence: CASSKTGDEFF. The CDR3 DNA reads TGTGCCAGCAGCAAGACAGGGGACGAGTTCTTC.

CDR3 nucleotides: TGTGCCAGCAGCCAAGGGACAGCTCCAACTAATGAAAAACTGTTTTTT. Protein sequence: CASSQGTAPTNEKLFF. The gene calls are TRBV14 and TRBJ1-4; D may be TRBD1 (6 bases). Looked up from germline, CDR1 is SGHDN and CDR2 is FVKESK. The CDR3 loop spans 16 amino acids. Trimming stripped 1 base from V and 0 bases from J, with 9 bases between.

This rearrangement joins TRBV27 to TRBJ2-5; 8 nucleotides line up with TRBD1. Trimming at V came to 5 bases and at J to 5 bases, leaving 10 bases not matched to a gene. The V gene's germline CDR1 is MNHEY and CDR2 SMNVEV (reference sequence). The CDR3 is made up of 15 amino acids. This chain's CDR3 is CASSPSGQAGETQYF. CDR3 nucleotides: TGTGCCAGCAGTCCGTCGGGACAGGCGGGGGAGACCCAGTACTTC.

The rearrangement joins TRBV6-5 to TRBJ2-5; the match to TRBD2 covers 9 bases. Trimming removed 11 bases from V and 1 base from J; junction bases left unmatched: 8. Per germline, CDR1 MNHEY and CDR2 SVGAGI. This CDR3 is built from 14 residues. The CDR3 sequence is CAGQLAGLQETQYF. CDR3 coding DNA: TGTGCCGGTCAACTAGCGGGCCTCCAAGAGACCCAGTACTTC.

The chain recombines TRBV2 with TRBJ1-2; D gene uncertain. The germline V and J ends were trimmed by 6 bases and 4 bases, with 12 bases remaining between them. In germline, CDR1 is SNHLY, CDR2 FYNNEI. The CDR3 is 13 amino acids. DNA of the CDR3: TGTGCCAGCAGAGATGACACTACCTATGGCTACACCTTC. Protein: CASRDDTTYGYTF. Variable domain in full (rest from reference TRBV2 and TRBJ1-2): EPEVTQTPSHQVTQMGQEVILRCVPISNHLYFYWYRQILGQKVEFLVSFYNNEISEKSEIFDDQFSVERPDGSNFTLKIRSTKLEDSAMYFCASRDDTTYGYTFGSGTRLTVV.

J is TRBJ1-1 and V is TRBV7-9, with a possible D match to TRBD1 (5 bases). The CDR3 extends over 15 amino acids. CDR1 and CDR2 from the germline V gene are SEHNR and FQNEAQ (reference sequence). V lost 2 bases to trimming and J lost 6 bases, with 16 bases between them. The CDR3 coding sequence is TGTGCCAGCAGCTTAAGGCCCGTGGGGGAGGCTGAAGCTTTCTTT. Protein: CASSLRPVGEAEAFF.

The rearrangement uses TRBV5-1 and TRBJ1-4, with 9 bases identical to TRBD1. In germline, CDR1 is SGHRS, CDR2 YFSETQ. V lost 0 bases to trimming and J lost 8 bases; unmatched junction nucleotides: 2. This CDR3 spans 14 amino acids. The CDR3 loop reads CASSLGTGEEKLFF. The CDR3 coding sequence is TGCGCCAGCAGCTTGGGGACAGGGGAAGAAAAACTGTTTTTT. The whole variable domain, remainder taken from reference TRBV5-1 and TRBJ1-4, is KAGVTQTPRYLIKTRGQQVTLSCSPISGHRSVSWYQQTPGQGLQFLFEYFSETQRNKGNFPGRFSGRQFSNSRSEMNVSTLELGDSALYLCASSLGTGEEKLFFGSGTQLSVL.

The chain is built from TRBV7-9 and TRBJ2-5; D is unresolved. Per the germline V gene, CDR1 is SEHNR and CDR2 is FQNEAQ (reference sequence). The CDR3 runs to 17 residues. V gave up 2 bases and J gave up 7 bases, with 23 bases separating them. CDR3 region: CASSLSFGRTSKGTQYF. CDR3 coding DNA: TGTGCCAGCAGCTTAAGCTTCGGCAGGACCTCAAAGGGGACCCAGTACTTC.

The chain couples TRBV6-5 to TRBJ2-7, with D unclear. Deletions cut 6 bases from V and 3 bases from J, with 9 bases between. This CDR3 is built from 12 residues. CDR1 and CDR2 (germline): MNHEY, SVGAGI. DNA of the CDR3: TGTGCCAGCAGCTCCCCAGGCTACGAGCAGTACTTC. This sequence encodes CASSSPGYEQYF.

The chain employs TRBV6-2 or TRBV6-3 and TRBJ2-4, with D unresolved. Germline values: CDR1 MNHEY, CDR2 SVGEGT. This CDR3 is 18 amino acids long. Trimming removed 0 bases at V and 0 bases at J, with 15 bases between. CDR3 sequence: CASSYSSKPDLAKNIQYF. The CDR3 bases are TGTGCCAGCAGTTACTCGAGTAAGCCAGACTTAGCCAAAAACATTCAGTACTTC.

This chain uses TRBV27 with TRBJ1-2, with no clear D. CDR3 length: 13 amino acids. Trimming removed 4 bases at V and 5 bases at J, with 11 bases between. The V gene's germline CDR1 is MNHEY and CDR2 SMNVEV (reference sequence). In DNA, the CDR3 is TGTGCCAGCAGTTCACCGGGATCTTATGGCTACACCTTC. Residues: CASSSPGSYGYTF.

The CDR3: CASSLVSGSTDTQYF. The DNA for the CDR3 is TGTGCCAGCAGCTTGGTAAGCGGGAGCACAGATACGCAGTATTTT. This chain joins TRBV5-4 and TRBJ2-3, with D tentatively TRBD2 (6 bases). The V gene's germline CDR1 is SGHNT and CDR2 YYREEE (reference sequence). V lost 0 bases to trimming and J lost 0 bases, with 8 bases between them. The CDR3 runs to 15 residues.

The chain joins TRBV6-1 to TRBJ2-1, with D perhaps TRBD1 or TRBD2 (5 bases each). This CDR3 is built from 15 residues. The germline gives CDR1 MNHNS, CDR2 SASEGT. Trimming removed 2 bases from V and 0 bases from J, with 8 bases in between. CDR3 in DNA: TGTGCCAGCAGTGAAATGAGGGGCTCCTACAATGAGCAGTTCTTC. It is translated as CASSEMRGSYNEQFF.

V and J are TRBV4-2 and TRBJ1-1, with unresolved D. The CDR3 spans 14 residues. Germline V CDR1 and CDR2: LGHNA, YNFKEQ. The V gene lost 1 base and the J gene lost 3 bases, with 9 bases spanning the gap. CDR3 sequence: CASSQGGIYTEAFF. CDR3 nucleotide sequence: TGTGCCAGCAGCCAAGGCGGGATTTACACTGAAGCTTTCTTT.

The chain carries TRBV29-1 and TRBJ2-1; 11 bases match TRBD2. The CDR3 extends over 13 amino acids. The J segment lost 7 bases and the V segment lost 4 bases, leaving 3 bases of the junction unmatched. The germline V gene has CDR1 SQVTM and CDR2 ANQGSEA. Here the CDR3 DNA reads TGCAGCGTTGCCGGGACTAGCGGAAATGAGCAGTTCTTC. Residues: CSVAGTSGNEQFF.

J is TRBJ2-3 and V is TRBV5-4; D is ambiguous. With 7 bases removed from V and 4 bases from J, the gap between germline ends came to 13 bases. This CDR3 spans 13 amino acids. Germline-derived CDR1 and CDR2 are SGHNT and YYREEE (reference sequence). The CDR3 reads CASWRLGADTQYF. CDR3 in DNA: TGTGCCAGCTGGAGACTGGGCGCAGATACGCAGTATTTT.

V gene TRBV11-1 combines with J gene TRBJ2-3; D is unresolved. V lost 6 bases and J 5 bases, leaving 9 bases between the germline ends. The CDR3 is made up of 12 amino acids. The germline V gene has CDR1 SGHAT and CDR2 FQDESV (reference sequence). In DNA, the CDR3 is TGTGCCAGCAGACCCAACTTAGATACGCAGTATTTT. It translates to CASRPNLDTQYF.

The genes are TRBV5-1 and TRBJ2-1, with 9 bases lining up with TRBD2. After removal of 0 bases from V and 4 bases from J, the junction contained 5 bases not matched to a gene. The CDR3 spans 16 residues. The germline CDR1 and CDR2 sequences are SGHRS and YFSETQ. CDR3 residues: CASSLVASGAYNEQFF. In nucleotides, the CDR3 is TGCGCCAGCAGCTTGGTGGCTAGCGGGGCTTACAATGAGCAGTTCTTC.

This clone was recorded only once. This chain links TRBV2 with TRBJ2-1; D gene uncertain. The CDR3 loop spans 16 amino acids. V was cut by 3 bases and J by 0 bases, with 12 bases left in between. The germline V gene encodes CDR1 SNHLY and CDR2 FYNNEI. CDR3 in amino acids: CASSDPQRSSYNEQFF. The CDR3 DNA reads as TGTGCCAGCAGTGACCCCCAGAGGAGCTCCTACAATGAGCAGTTCTTC.

This chain connects TRBV28 to TRBJ1-4, with D unclear. Germline lookup yields CDR1 MDHEN and CDR2 SYDVKM. The CDR3 runs to 15 residues. With 3 bases removed from V and 1 base from J, the gap between germline ends came to 9 bases. CDR3: CASSFTGRTNEKLFF. The CDR3 nucleotides read TGTGCCAGCAGTTTCACCGGGAGAACTAATGAAAAACTGTTTTTT.

The V gene is TRBV6-5, the J gene TRBJ1-1; 7 bases are a match to TRBD1. CDR1 and CDR2 from the germline V gene are MNHEY and SVGAGI. V trimming: 10 bases; J trimming: 0 bases; junction bases outside the gene matches: 11. This CDR3 contains 15 residues. Here the CDR3 reads CATEKQGGLNTEAFF. Here the CDR3 DNA reads TGTGCCACCGAAAAGCAGGGGGGATTGAACACTGAAGCTTTCTTT.

This clone has only a few counts. The chain employs TRBV6-2 or TRBV6-3 and TRBJ1-2; unclear D gene. Germline V gene lookup returns CDR1 MNHEY and CDR2 SVGEGT. The ends were cut back, 6 bases at V and 6 bases at J, with 14 bases in the middle. The CDR3 sequence is 13 residues long. CDR3 protein: CASSSGRENGYTF. In DNA form, the CDR3 reads TGTGCCAGCAGCTCCGGGAGGGAGAATGGCTACACCTTC.

This clone showed up just once. The rearrangement joins TRBV2 to TRBJ2-7; D possibly corresponds to TRBD1 (5 bases). The germline V gene encodes CDR1 SNHLY and CDR2 FYNNEI. The CDR3 spans 13 residues. V dropped 3 bases and J dropped 9 bases, with 15 bases sitting between them. CDR3 region: CASSDGAVPRQYF. The CDR3 DNA reads TGTGCCAGCAGTGATGGGGCAGTACCAAGGCAGTACTTC. The variable domain in full, completed from reference TRBV2 and TRBJ2-7, reads EPEVTQTPSHQVTQMGQEVILRCVPISNHLYFYWYRQILGQKVEFLVSFYNNEISEKSEIFDDQFSVERPDGSNFTLKIRSTKLEDSAMYFCASSDGAVPRQYFGPGTRLTVT.

V usage is TRBV7-8 and J usage is TRBJ2-2; D gene uncertain. This CDR3 is 14 amino acids long. Trimming took off 3 bases at V and 6 bases at J, with 11 bases between the two ends. The V gene's germline CDR1 is SGHVS and CDR2 FQNEAQ. CDR3 loop: CASSLTLGPGELFF. In nucleotides, the CDR3 is TGTGCCAGCAGCTTGACGCTCGGGCCCGGGGAGCTGTTTTTT.

This clone was seen only a few times. The chain's CDR3 is CASSSGLAGHEQYF. Here the CDR3 DNA reads TGTGCCAGCAGTTCGGGACTAGCGGGACACGAGCAGTACTTC. The chain carries TRBV5-4 and TRBJ2-7; 13 nucleotides agree with TRBD2. The V gene's germline CDR1 is SGHNT and CDR2 YYREEE (reference sequence). This CDR3 comprises 14 residues. The junction had 4 bases not matched to a gene; V was cut back by 5 bases and J by 5 bases.

J is TRBJ2-5 and V is TRBV7-2, with 10 bases fitting TRBD2. CDR1 SGHTA and CDR2 FQGNSA come from the germline V gene. This CDR3 has 16 residues. V lost 4 bases, J lost 1 base, and 6 bases stayed unmatched. The CDR3 region has the DNA TGTGCCAGCAGCTACACTAGCGGGACTGCCCAAGAGACCCAGTACTTC. It encodes CASSYTSGTAQETQYF.

CDR3 region: CTSSQEKYEQYF. In DNA form, the CDR3 reads TGCACCAGCAGCCAAGAAAAGTACGAGCAGTACTTC. The chain combines TRBV1 with TRBJ2-7. TRBV1 is noted as a pseudogene. The CDR3 is 12 residues long.

This clone showed up just a few times. This chain links TRBV6-5 with TRBJ2-2; D is perhaps TRBD2 (5 bases). Germline CDR1 and CDR2: MNHEY and SVGAGI. The CDR3 spans 14 residues. V dropped 6 bases and J dropped 1 base, with 9 bases sitting between them. CDR3 protein: CASRRDGNTGELFF. CDR3 coding DNA: TGTGCCAGCAGGAGGGATGGGAACACCGGGGAGCTGTTTTTT.